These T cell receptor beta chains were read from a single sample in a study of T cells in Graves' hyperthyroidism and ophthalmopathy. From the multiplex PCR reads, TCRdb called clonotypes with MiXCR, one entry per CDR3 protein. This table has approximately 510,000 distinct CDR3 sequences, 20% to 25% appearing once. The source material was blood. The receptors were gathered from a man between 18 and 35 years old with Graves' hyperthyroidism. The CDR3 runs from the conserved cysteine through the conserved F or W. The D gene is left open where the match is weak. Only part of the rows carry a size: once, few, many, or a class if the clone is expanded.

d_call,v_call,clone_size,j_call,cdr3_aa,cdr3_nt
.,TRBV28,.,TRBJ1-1,CASRRGAGTEAFF,TGTGCCAGCAGAAGGGGAGCCGGCACTGAAGCTTTCTTT
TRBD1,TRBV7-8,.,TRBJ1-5,CASSSVRTGFSNQPQHF,TGTGCCAGCAGCTCCGTTCGGACAGGATTTAGCAATCAGCCCCAGCATTTT
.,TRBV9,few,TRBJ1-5,CASSVGPLSNQPQHF,TGTGCCAGCAGCGTAGGGCCACTTAGCAATCAGCCCCAGCATTTT
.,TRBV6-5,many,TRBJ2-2,CASSYGGYTGELFF,TGTGCCAGCAGTTACGGGGGCTACACCGGGGAGCTGTTTTTT
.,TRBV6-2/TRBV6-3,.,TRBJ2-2,CASSYRQAGELFF,TGTGCCAGCAGTTATAGACAGGCCGGGGAGCTGTTTTTT
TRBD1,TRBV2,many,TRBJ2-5,CASRGRGRWETQYF,TGTGCCAGCAGAGGCAGGGGGCGCTGGGAGACCCAGTACTTC
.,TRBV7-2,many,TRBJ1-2,CASSLGETSNYGYTF,TGTGCCAGCAGCTTAGGCGAGACTAGTAACTATGGCTACACCTTC
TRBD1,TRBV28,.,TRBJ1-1,CASSTLGTGGFTEAFF,TGTGCCAGCAGTACCCTTGGGACAGGGGGCTTCACTGAAGCTTTCTTT
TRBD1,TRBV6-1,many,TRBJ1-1,CASRVGQLNTEAFF,TGTGCCAGCAGGGTGGGACAGCTAAACACTGAAGCTTTCTTT
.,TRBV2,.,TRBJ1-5,CASSVGKNQPQHF,TGTGCCAGCAGTGTTGGCAAGAATCAGCCCCAGCATTTT
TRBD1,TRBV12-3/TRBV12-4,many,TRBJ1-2,CASSPGTGDTNYGYTF,TGTGCCAGCAGTCCCGGGACAGGGGACACTAACTATGGCTACACCTTC
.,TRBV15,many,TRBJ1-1,CATSRDYSGSSKAFF,TGTGCCACCAGCAGAGATTATTCGGGATCCTCCAAAGCTTTCTTT
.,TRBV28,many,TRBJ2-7,CASSLWQAGWEFHEQYF,TGTGCCAGCAGTTTATGGCAGGCGGGGTGGGAATTTCACGAGCAGTACTTC
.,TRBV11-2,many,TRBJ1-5,CASRGGGPQHF,TGTGCCAGCAGGGGGGGGGGGCCCCAGCATTTT
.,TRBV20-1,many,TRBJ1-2,CSARAQGYGYTF,TGCAGTGCAAGGGCACAGGGCTATGGCTACACCTTC
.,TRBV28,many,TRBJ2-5,CASSAGTPPKGETQYF,TGTGCCAGCAGTGCTGGGACTCCTCCGAAGGGGGAGACCCAGTACTTC
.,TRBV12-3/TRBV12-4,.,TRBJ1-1,CGSGIGTEAFF,TGTGGGTCAGGGATAGGGACTGAAGCTTTCTTT
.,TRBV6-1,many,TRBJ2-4,CAFLAPGNIQYF,TGTGCGTTTTTGGCTCCCGGGAACATTCAGTACTTC
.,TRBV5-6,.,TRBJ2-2,CASSLHNTGELFF,TGTGCCAGCAGCTTACACAACACCGGGGAGCTGTTTTTT
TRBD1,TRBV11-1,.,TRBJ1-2,CASSGVTGALYNYGYTF,TGTGCCAGCAGCGGAGTTACAGGGGCTCTTTATAACTATGGCTACACCTTC
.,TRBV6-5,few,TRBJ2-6,CASSWGSTSSGANVLTF,TGTGCCAGCAGTTGGGGCTCAACGAGCTCTGGGGCCAACGTCCTGACTTTC
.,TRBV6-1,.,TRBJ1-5,CASSEFRNQPQHF,TGTGCCAGCAGTGAATTTCGGAATCAGCCCCAGCATTTT
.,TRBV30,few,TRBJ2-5,CAWTQGGTKGETQYF,TGTGCCTGGACCCAAGGGGGAACAAAGGGAGAGACCCAGTACTTC
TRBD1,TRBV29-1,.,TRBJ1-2,CSVLTGGYGYTF,TGCAGCGTTCTTACAGGGGGGTATGGCTACACCTTC
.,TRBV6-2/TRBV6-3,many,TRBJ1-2,CASSYGPRDGYTF,TGTGCCAGCAGTTACGGTCCGAGGGATGGCTACACCTTC
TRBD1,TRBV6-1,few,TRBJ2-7,CASRPTGLYEQYF,TGTGCCAGCAGGCCGACAGGGCTCTACGAGCAGTACTTC
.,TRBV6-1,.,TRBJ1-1,CASTKWGAGVRAFF,TGTGCCAGCACCAAATGGGGGGCGGGTGTAAGAGCTTTCTTT
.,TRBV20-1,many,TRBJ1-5,CSATVGDGNQPQHF,TGCAGTGCTACCGTGGGGGACGGCAATCAGCCCCAGCATTTT
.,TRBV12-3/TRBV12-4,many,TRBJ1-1,CATHMSLNTEAFF,TGTGCCACCCATATGTCCCTGAACACTGAAGCTTTCTTT
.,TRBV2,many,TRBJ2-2,CASSPFQGQTGTGELFF,TGTGCCAGCAGTCCTTTCCAAGGACAAACGGGAACCGGGGAGCTGTTTTTT
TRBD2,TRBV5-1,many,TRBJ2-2,CASSILTSGVNTGELFF,TGCGCCAGCAGCATCTTGACTAGCGGGGTGAACACCGGGGAGCTGTTTTTT
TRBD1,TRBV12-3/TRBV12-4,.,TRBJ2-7,CASSLIGTESEQYF,TGTGCCAGCAGTTTAATCGGGACAGAGAGCGAGCAGTACTTC
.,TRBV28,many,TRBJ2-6,CASAQVSGANVLTF,TGTGCCAGTGCCCAGGTCTCTGGGGCCAACGTCCTGACTTTC
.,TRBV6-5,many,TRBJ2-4,CASSYELAKNIQYF,TGTGCCAGCAGTTACGAACTAGCCAAAAACATTCAGTACTTC
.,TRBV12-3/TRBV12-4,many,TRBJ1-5,CASSLAGPSNQPQHF,TGTGCCAGCAGTTTAGCGGGACCGAGCAATCAGCCCCAGCATTTT
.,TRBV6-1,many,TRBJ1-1,CASYPGPTYMNTEAFF,TGTGCCAGCTACCCGGGACCGACCTATATGAACACTGAAGCTTTCTTT
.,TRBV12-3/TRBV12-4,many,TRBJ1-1,CASRQRGNTEAFF,TGTGCCAGCAGGCAGAGGGGGAACACTGAAGCTTTCTTT
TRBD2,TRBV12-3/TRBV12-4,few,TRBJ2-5,CASSSGERGTETQYF,TGTGCCAGCAGTTCCGGGGAGCGGGGGACTGAGACCCAGTACTTC
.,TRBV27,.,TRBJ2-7,CASSLLTEGREQYF,TGTGCCAGCAGTTTATTGACCGAGGGACGCGAGCAGTACTTC
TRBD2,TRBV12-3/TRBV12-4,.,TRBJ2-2,CASSGGLAETGELFF,TGTGCCAGCAGTGGGGGACTAGCGGAGACCGGGGAGCTGTTTTTT
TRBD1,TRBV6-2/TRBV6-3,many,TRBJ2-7,CASSGQDEDEQYF,TGTGCCAGCAGTGGACAGGATGAAGACGAGCAGTACTTC
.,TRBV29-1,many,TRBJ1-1,CSVSSRGTDTEAFF,TGCAGCGTTAGTAGCAGGGGCACAGACACTGAAGCTTTCTTT
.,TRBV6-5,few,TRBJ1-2,CASSNNEGSKGGYTF,TGTGCCAGCAGTAACAACGAGGGATCGAAAGGTGGCTACACCTTC
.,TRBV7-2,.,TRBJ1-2,CASSLVISNYGYTF,TGTGCCAGCAGCTTAGTGATAAGTAACTATGGCTACACCTTC
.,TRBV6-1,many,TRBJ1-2,CASSEFGGRTLHTF,TGTGCCAGCAGTGAATTCGGGGGCAGGACCTTGCACACCTTC
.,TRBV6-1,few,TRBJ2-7,CASSEKGDGSYEQYF,TGTGCCAGCAGTGAAAAGGGCGACGGGAGCTACGAGCAGTACTTC
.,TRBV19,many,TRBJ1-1,CASSMGTNTEAFF,TGTGCCAGTAGTATGGGCACGAACACTGAAGCTTTCTTT
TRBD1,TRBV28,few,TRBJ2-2,CASSLAGGNGELFF,TGTGCCAGCAGTTTAGCAGGGGGCAACGGGGAGCTGTTTTTT
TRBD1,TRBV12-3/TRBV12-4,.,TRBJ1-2,CASSPPGTGVTF,TGTGCCAGCAGTCCACCAGGGACAGGGGTAACCTTC
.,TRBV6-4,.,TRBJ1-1,CASSWPLGGANTEAFF,TGTGCCAGCAGTTGGCCCCTGGGGGGGGCGAACACTGAAGCTTTCTTT
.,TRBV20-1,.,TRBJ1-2,CSAGLASYGYTF,TGCAGTGCGGGACTGGCTAGCTATGGCTACACCTTC
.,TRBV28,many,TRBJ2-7,CASSASSSSYEQYF,TGTGCCAGCAGCGCTTCGTCAAGCTCCTACGAGCAGTACTTC